This T cell receptor beta chain was found in a study of early T cells in non-severe SARS-CoV-2 infection. TCRdb fed the 5' RACE reads into MiXCR, producing one record per CDR3 protein. The sample carries just over 80,000 distinct CDR3 sequences, 12% to 15% recorded once. This clonotype was detected ten times or more. The CDR3 has 16 residues. In germline, CDR1 is SGHVS, CDR2 FNYEAQ. Trimming stripped 5 bases from V and 0 bases from J, with 13 bases between. Sequencing used whole blood. The chain couples TRBV7-6 to TRBJ2-2; D not certain. This receptor was identified in an adult who was a healthcare worker with PCR-confirmed SARS-CoV-2 infection or an uninfected control (not recorded which). CDR3 protein: CASSPTPSSNTGELFF. CDR3 nucleotide sequence: TGTGCCAGCAGCCCGACGCCATCCTCGAACACCGGGGAGCTGTTTTTT. The variable domain in full, with the rest retrieved from reference TRBV7-6 and TRBJ2-2, is GAGVSQSPRYKVTKRGQDVALRCDPISGHVSLYWYRQALGQGPEFLTYFNYEAQQDKSGLPNDRFSAERPEGSISTLTIQRTEQRDSAMYRCASSPTPSSNTGELFFGEGSRLTVL.